Each of the 24 T cell receptor beta chains below was sequenced from the same sample in a study of shared clonotypes between healthy human individuals. The method was immunoSEQ multiplex PCR; TCRdb's version includes in-frame clones alone and lacks a portion of them. Among 450,000 to 500,000 clones listed, 78% were seen once. Sequencing input: PBMCs. All receptors come from a woman aged 40 to 49 in good health. Some clones in this sample may be carry-over from other donors' samples.

J is TRBJ2-7 and V is TRBV11-2; TRBD2 matches at 14 bases. The length of the CDR3 is 16 residues. V was clipped by 2 bases and J by 5 bases; unmatched bases: 5. Germline CDR1 and CDR2: SGHAT and FQNNGV. The CDR3 reads CASSLNPGLAGDEQYF. As DNA, the CDR3 is TGTGCCAGCAGCTTAAATCCGGGACTAGCGGGAGACGAGCAGTACTTC.

This chain connects TRBV4-1 to TRBJ2-3; 12 positions agree with TRBD2. Germline CDR1 MGHRA, CDR2 YSYEKL. The V and J ends lost 7 bases and 3 bases, in that order; junction bases with no gene match: 8. The CDR3 has 16 amino acids. The CDR3 is CASIGGGTSGTDTQYF. The CDR3 bases are TGCGCCAGCATCGGGGGTGGGACTAGCGGGACAGATACGCAGTATTTT.

This chain joins TRBV7-6 and TRBJ2-1; D gene ambiguous. Germline CDR1 SGHVS, CDR2 FNYEAQ. V was pared by 1 base and J by 0 bases, with 10 bases between. This CDR3 contains 16 residues. CDR3 sequence: CASSLVPRSSYNEQFF. In DNA, the CDR3 is TGTGCCAGCAGCTTAGTGCCCAGGAGCTCCTACAATGAGCAGTTCTTC.

The chain recombines TRBV19 with TRBJ1-1; D call uncertain. This CDR3 comprises 12 residues. Germline assignment: CDR1 LNHDA and CDR2 SQIVND (reference sequence). V dropped 2 bases and J dropped 6 bases, with 7 bases sitting between them. CDR3 sequence reads: CASSISFSEAFF. CDR3 coding DNA: TGTGCCAGTAGTATAAGTTTCTCTGAAGCTTTCTTT.

The V gene is TRBV5-1, the J gene TRBJ1-2, with D perhaps TRBD1 (5 bases). Germline CDR1 SGHRS, CDR2 YFSETQ. Trimming stripped 0 bases from V and 5 bases from J, with 14 bases between. The CDR3 loop spans 15 amino acids. CDR3 sequence: CASSLDRPPGYGYTF. In DNA form, the CDR3 reads TGCGCCAGCAGCTTGGACAGGCCCCCTGGGTATGGCTACACCTTC. The whole variable domain, remainder taken from reference TRBV5-1 and TRBJ1-2, is KAGVTQTPRYLIKTRGQQVTLSCSPISGHRSVSWYQQTPGQGLQFLFEYFSETQRNKGNFPGRFSGRQFSNSRSEMNVSTLELGDSALYLCASSLDRPPGYGYTFGSGTRLTVV.

The V call is TRBV7-2, the J call TRBJ1-2, with TRBD1 identical over 7 bases. J gave up 4 bases and V 1 base, and 3 bases lay outside the gene matches. Germline V lookup: CDR1 SGHTA, CDR2 FQGNSA. The CDR3 consists of 14 residues. For the CDR3, the DNA is TGTGCCAGCAGCTTAGGAGGGGGCCTCTATGGCTACACCTTC. This codes for CASSLGGGLYGYTF. Looking up the rest from reference TRBV7-2 and TRBJ1-2 gives the full variable domain: GAGVSQSPSNKVTEKGKDVELRCDPISGHTALYWYRQSLGQGLEFLIYFQGNSAPDKSGLPSDRFSAERTGGSVSTLTIQRTQQEDSAVYLCASSLGGGLYGYTFGSGTRLTVV.

This chain uses TRBV18 with TRBJ1-4; weak D call: TRBD1 (5 bases). The CDR3 loop spans 15 amino acids. V was pared by 6 bases and J by 5 bases, with 16 bases between. Germline V gene data show CDR1 as KGHSH and CDR2 as LQKENI. CDR3 coding DNA: TGTGCCAGCTCGGCGAACGACAGAATAAATGAAAAACTGTTTTTT. Translation gives CASSANDRINEKLFF.

As to this clone: The junction departs from the called germline gene at one end, perhaps through a read error. The genes are TRBV7-7 and TRBJ2-5; perhaps D is TRBD1 or TRBD2 (7 bases each). The length of the CDR3 is 15 residues. The germline CDR1 and CDR2 sequences are SSHAT and FNYEAQ (reference sequence). The CDR3 DNA sequence: TGTGCTAGCAGCTCGACTACAGGGGAGGGCGGGACCCAGTACTTC. Translating it yields CASSSTTGEGGTQYF.

The chain recombines TRBV29-1 with TRBJ2-5, with 9 bases matching TRBD2. The assigned J gene may be wrong: the sequence end matches TRBJ2-7 better. This CDR3 is built from 15 residues. Looked up from germline, CDR1 is SQVTM and CDR2 is ANQGSEA. CDR3 coding DNA: TGCAGCGTTGAAGGCCTAGCGGGAACCGTCTACGAGCAGTACTTC. Amino acid sequence: CSVEGLAGTVYEQYF.

This chain connects TRBV27 to TRBJ2-1, with D unresolved. V was cut by 4 bases and J by 0 bases, with 13 bases left in between. The CDR3 is 16 residues long. Germline values: CDR1 MNHEY, CDR2 SMNVEV (reference sequence). The CDR3 sequence: CASSSQSKSSYNEQFF. The CDR3 DNA follows: TGTGCCAGCAGTTCCCAATCTAAGAGCTCCTACAATGAGCAGTTCTTC.

V usage is TRBV4-1 and J usage is TRBJ1-1, with D possibly TRBD1 on 5 matching bases. V was trimmed by 3 bases and J by 8 bases, leaving 16 bases between them. CDR1 and CDR2 (germline): MGHRA, YSYEKL. The CDR3 totals 14 residues. CDR3: CASSHVGDGMEAFF. In DNA form, the CDR3 reads TGCGCCAGCAGCCACGTAGGGGACGGCATGGAAGCTTTCTTT.

In its sample, this clone was seen a few times. The V call is TRBV10-1, the J call TRBJ1-2; D remains ambiguous. The CDR3 length is 12 residues. V lost 6 bases to trimming and J lost 4 bases, with 9 bases between them. From germline, CDR1 is WNHNN and CDR2 SYGVQD (reference sequence). This chain's CDR3 is CASRTPRYGYTF. The CDR3 nucleotides are TGCGCCAGCAGGACGCCGCGCTATGGCTACACCTTC.

The rearrangement links TRBV27 to TRBJ1-5; D gene uncertain. V was trimmed by 3 bases and J by 3 bases, leaving 9 bases between them. The germline CDR1 and CDR2 sequences are MNHEY and SMNVEV (reference sequence). The CDR3 totals 14 residues. The CDR3 sequence is CASSFRPYNQPQHF. CDR3 DNA: TGTGCCAGCAGTTTCCGACCGTACAATCAGCCCCAGCATTTT.

Here the CDR3 reads CASSRAGATDTQYF. The CDR3 DNA reads TGTGCCAGCTCCCGAGCGGGAGCGACAGATACGCAGTATTTT. This chain connects TRBV9 to TRBJ2-3, with 8 bases that match TRBD2. The V gene end was trimmed by 7 bases and the J gene end by 3 bases; junction bases not matched to a gene: 7. The CDR3 has 14 amino acids. Germline assignment: CDR1 SGDLS and CDR2 YYNGEE.

The V and J genes are TRBV6-5 and TRBJ2-3, with TRBD2 as a possible D gene (6 bases). Looked up from germline, CDR1 is MNHEY and CDR2 is SVGAGI. The length of the CDR3 is 15 residues. V gave up 9 bases and J gave up 4 bases, with 20 bases separating them. This CDR3 is CARPCGAPVPDTQYF. CDR3 nucleotide sequence: TGTGCCAGACCGTGCGGGGCCCCAGTCCCAGATACGCAGTATTTT.

This clone was observed at least ten times. The chain employs TRBV5-4 and TRBJ2-2, with 8 bases identical to TRBD2. Germline assignment: CDR1 SGHNT and CDR2 YYREEE (reference sequence). V trimming: 1 base; J trimming: 1 base; junction bases outside the gene matches: 0. The CDR3 is made up of 15 amino acids. DNA of the CDR3: TGTGCCAGCAGCTTGACTAGCGGGAACACCGGGGAGCTGTTTTTT. It yields the protein CASSLTSGNTGELFF.

The chain has TRBV7-6 and TRBJ2-1; D not certain. Germline V lookup: CDR1 SGHVS, CDR2 FNYEAQ. V dropped 1 base and J dropped 7 bases, with 5 bases sitting between them. The CDR3 is made up of 12 amino acids. The CDR3 DNA reads as TGTGCCAGCAGCTTAGACCGGAATGAGCAGTTCTTC. Protein sequence: CASSLDRNEQFF.

This clone was observed at least ten times. This chain uses TRBV29-1 with TRBJ2-5; D is unresolved. With 3 bases removed from V and 1 base from J, the gap between germline ends came to 9 bases. Germline-derived CDR1 and CDR2 are SQVTM and ANQGSEA. The CDR3 consists of 13 residues. The CDR3, as DNA: TGCAGCGTTGAGTGGTACGGCCAAGAGACCCAGTACTTC. It yields the protein CSVEWYGQETQYF.

J is TRBJ2-3 and V is TRBV18; maybe TRBD1 (5 bases). The CDR3 is made up of 14 amino acids. Germline V gives CDR1 KGHSH, CDR2 LQKENI. The ends were cut back, 6 bases at V and 10 bases at J, with 20 bases in the middle. CDR3 protein: CASSVEVGQISQYF. The CDR3 bases are TGTGCCAGCTCCGTCGAAGTGGGGCAGATCTCGCAGTATTTT.

The chain is built from TRBV6-1 and TRBJ1-2, with D possibly TRBD1 on 6 matching bases. This CDR3 has 15 residues. V lost 2 bases and J lost 4, with 14 bases in between. Germline V CDR1 and CDR2: MNHNS, SASEGT. The CDR3 nucleotides are TGTGCCAGCAGTGAATTTAACAGGGACCCCTATGGCTACACCTTC. Translated: CASSEFNRDPYGYTF.

J is TRBJ1-1 and V is TRBV7-2; no clear D. V shed 3 bases and J shed 10 bases, with 12 bases lying between them. This CDR3 comprises 12 residues. Germline CDR1 is SGHTA and CDR2 is FQGNSA. The DNA of the CDR3 is TGTGCCAGCAGCTTTACCGGCCCTGTAGCTTTCTTT. Encoded protein: CASSFTGPVAFF.

The chain uses TRBV7-9 and TRBJ2-6; no reliable D call. With 4 bases removed from V and 0 bases from J, the gap between germline ends came to 10 bases. CDR3 length equals 16 residues. CDR1 is SEHNR, CDR2 FQNEAQ, per germline (reference sequence). This CDR3 is CASSSPGFSGANVLTF. CDR3 DNA sequence: TGTGCCAGCAGCTCCCCCGGCTTCTCTGGGGCCAACGTCCTGACTTTC.

This chain uses TRBV2 with TRBJ1-5, with D unclear. Looked up from germline, CDR1 is SNHLY and CDR2 is FYNNEI. The CDR3 is 13 amino acids. V was pared by 4 bases and J by 0 bases, with 4 bases between. In DNA, the CDR3 is TGTGCCAGCAGTGGGTATAGCAATCAGCCCCAGCATTTT. It codes for CASSGYSNQPQHF.

This chain uses TRBV27 with TRBJ2-7; TRBD1 agrees at 8 bases. This CDR3 contains 13 residues. The germline V gene encodes CDR1 MNHEY and CDR2 SMNVEV (reference sequence). V gave up 7 bases and J gave up 0 bases; unmatched junction bases: 2. CDR3 amino acids: CASKGTGSYEQYF. Written as DNA, the CDR3 is TGTGCCAGCAAAGGGACAGGCTCCTACGAGCAGTACTTC.